This T cell receptor beta chain was recorded in a study of tumor and adjacent non-tumor tissue in lung cancer (dated by TCRdb to the late 2010s). Regarding the study in general: By cancer type, the cohort comprised under 15 adenocarcinoma patients, 2 squamous cell carcinoma patients and 1 small cell lung cancer patient. Ages among the roughly 15 patients ranged from roughly 31 to 76 years, there were some 10 men and 5 women, and disease was at TNM stage I to III. Sequencing produced fewer than 150,000,000 productive TCRbeta reads in total, an average of approximately 4.2 million reads per sample. Bulk TCRbeta repertoires were compared between lung tumor tissue and matched distant non-tumor lung tissue obtained from more than 12 lung cancer patients. TCRbeta CDR3 sequencing was performed on about 30 paired specimens, with one tumor sample and one normal lung sample collected per patient.

RNA was isolated from bulk, unsorted tissue, and RNA quality was assessed with a NanoDrop ND-1000 and an Agilent 2100. All donors had newly diagnosed lung cancer, had not received prior chemotherapy, and were admitted for thoracic surgery in China between August and November 2014. The study excluded patients who had received radiotherapy or chemotherapy before or who had another cancer at the same time. Surgical tissue pieces of 1-2 cm3 were preserved in RNAlater solution and were kept at -80 degrees C until use. Overall study outcomes, separate from this receptor: TCR diversity was significantly higher in younger patients, and higher tumor TCR diversity was associated with shorter overall and disease-free survival. Tumor tissue showed significantly higher TCR diversity (inverse Simpson) than normal lung tissue, at roughly 390 vs 170 (P = 0.0075, Mann-Whitney U test). Because peripheral blood was not sequenced, blood TCRbeta repertoires in the lung cancer patients of the study were not examined. A significantly larger cumulative share of the repertoire was made up by the top 100 clones in normal lung than in tumor tissue. Neither the sequencing platform nor unique molecular identifiers are named or mentioned anywhere in the methods. The cohort had only about 15 patients, and the authors noted that larger samples and more detailed clinical data are needed.

A note on this clonotype: Its binding antigen is unknown. No much larger clonotype is one base removed from it; base qualities were not supplied.

The library was made by multiplex PCR. TCRdb lists the instrument as Illumina HiSeq 2500. TCRbeta libraries were built by three rounds of nested PCR using primers (Table S4), following protocols modified from ARM-PCR. Before sequencing, PCR products of 200-500 bp were cut from the gel and purified using the QIAquick gel extraction kit. The authors' pipeline ran thus. Reads were cleaned using Trimmomatic, were merged into complete CDR3 sequences using FLASH, and were assigned to V(D)J germline segments using MiTCR. Clonal diversity was computed as the inverse Simpson's index with VDJtools. In-frame sequences lacking a premature stop codon were counted as productive reads. TCRdb trimmed public reads at Q25 via fastp, called clones via MiXCR and kept in-frame beta chains. Each record represents a unique CDR3 protein, reported with the most common genes and DNA among its rows. The V and J calls here are based on TCRdb, not the publication. The sample profile shows 60,000 to 85,000 distinct CDR3 sequences; 60% to 75% of them were found once. Under 30% of the sample is taken by the ten largest.

Sequenced sample: lung tumor tissue. The source of this sequence is a man aged 55 to 69 with non-small cell lung cancer.

The CDR3 here reads CDSSYEAGQVYEQYF. The DNA sequence reads TGTGATAGCAGTTACGAGGCTGGACAGGTTTACGAGCAGTACTTC. The receptor chain draws on TRBV6-5 and TRBJ2-7; TRBD1 aligns with 7 central bases. The CDR3 contains 15 residues, cysteine and phenylalanine counted. The entry retains the CDR3 DNA only, 45 bases that are in frame from base 1. Looking up the germline V gene yields CDR1 MNHEY and CDR2 SVGAGI.